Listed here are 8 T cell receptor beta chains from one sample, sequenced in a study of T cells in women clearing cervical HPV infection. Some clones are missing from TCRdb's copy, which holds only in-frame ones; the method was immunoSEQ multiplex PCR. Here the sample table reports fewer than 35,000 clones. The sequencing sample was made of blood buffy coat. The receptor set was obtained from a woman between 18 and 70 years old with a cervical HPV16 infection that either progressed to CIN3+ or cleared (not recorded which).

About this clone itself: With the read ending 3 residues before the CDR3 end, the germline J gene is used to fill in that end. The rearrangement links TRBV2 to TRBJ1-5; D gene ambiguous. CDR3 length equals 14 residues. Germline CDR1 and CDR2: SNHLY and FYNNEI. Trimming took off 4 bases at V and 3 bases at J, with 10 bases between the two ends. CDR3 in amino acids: CASSGLQLNQPQHF. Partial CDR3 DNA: TGTGCCAGCAGTGGGTTACAGCTCAATCAGCCC.

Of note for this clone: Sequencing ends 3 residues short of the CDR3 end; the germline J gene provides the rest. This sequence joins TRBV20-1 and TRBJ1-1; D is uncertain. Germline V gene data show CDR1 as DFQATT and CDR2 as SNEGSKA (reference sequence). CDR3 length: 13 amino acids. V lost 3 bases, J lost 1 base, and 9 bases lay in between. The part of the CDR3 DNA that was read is TGCAGTGCTAGGAAGACACCGAACACTGAA. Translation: CSARKTPNTE. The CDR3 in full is CSARKTPNTEAFF.

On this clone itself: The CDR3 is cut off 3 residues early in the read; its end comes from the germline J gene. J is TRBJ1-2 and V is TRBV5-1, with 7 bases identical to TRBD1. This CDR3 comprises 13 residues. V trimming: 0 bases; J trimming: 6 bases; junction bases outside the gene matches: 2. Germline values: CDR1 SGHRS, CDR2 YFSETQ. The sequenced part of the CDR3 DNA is TGCGCCAGCAGCTTGGGACAGGGAAATGGC. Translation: CASSLGQGNG. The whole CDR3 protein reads CASSLGQGNGYTF.

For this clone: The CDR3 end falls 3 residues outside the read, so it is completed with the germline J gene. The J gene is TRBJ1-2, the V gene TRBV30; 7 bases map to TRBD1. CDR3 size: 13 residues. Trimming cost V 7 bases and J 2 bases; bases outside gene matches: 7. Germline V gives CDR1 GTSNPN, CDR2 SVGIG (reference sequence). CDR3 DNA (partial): TGTGCCTCTCCCGGACAGGCAAACTATGGC. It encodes CASPGQANYG. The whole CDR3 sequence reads CASPGQANYGYTF.

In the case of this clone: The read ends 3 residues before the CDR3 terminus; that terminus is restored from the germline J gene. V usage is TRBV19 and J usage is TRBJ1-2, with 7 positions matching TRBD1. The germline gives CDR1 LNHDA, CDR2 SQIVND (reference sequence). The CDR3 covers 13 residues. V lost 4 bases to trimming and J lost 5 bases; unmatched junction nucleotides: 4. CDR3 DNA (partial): TGTGCCAGTAGTACAGGCAGGGGGTATGGC. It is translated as CASSTGRGYG. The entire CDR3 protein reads CASSTGRGYGYTF.

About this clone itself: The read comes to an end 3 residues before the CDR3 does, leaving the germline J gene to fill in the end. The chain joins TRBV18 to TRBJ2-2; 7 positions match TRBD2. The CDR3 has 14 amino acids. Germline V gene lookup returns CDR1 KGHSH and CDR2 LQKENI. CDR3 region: CASSPGGTNEKLFF. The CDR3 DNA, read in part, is TGTGCCAGCTCACCGGGAGGGACTAATGAAAAG.

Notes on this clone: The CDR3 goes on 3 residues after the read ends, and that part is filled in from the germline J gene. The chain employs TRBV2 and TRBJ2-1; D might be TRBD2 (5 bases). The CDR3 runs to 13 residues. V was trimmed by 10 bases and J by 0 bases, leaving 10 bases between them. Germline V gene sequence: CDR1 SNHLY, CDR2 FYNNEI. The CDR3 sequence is CANSGSSYNEQFF. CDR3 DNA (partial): TGTGCCAACAGCGGTAGCTCCTACAATGAG.

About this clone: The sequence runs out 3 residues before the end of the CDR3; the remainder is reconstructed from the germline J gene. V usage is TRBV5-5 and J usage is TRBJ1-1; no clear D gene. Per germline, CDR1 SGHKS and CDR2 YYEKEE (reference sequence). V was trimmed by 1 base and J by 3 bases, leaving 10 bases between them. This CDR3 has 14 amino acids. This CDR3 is CASSLTQRDTEAFF. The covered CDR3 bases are TGTGCCAGCAGCTTGACCCAGAGGGACACTGAA. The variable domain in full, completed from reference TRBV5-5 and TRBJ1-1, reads DAGVTQSPTHLIKTRGQQVTLRCSPISGHKSVSWYQQVLGQGPQFIFQYYEKEERGRGNFPDRFSARQFPNYSSELNVNALLLGDSALYLCASSLTQRDTEAFFGQGTRLTVV.